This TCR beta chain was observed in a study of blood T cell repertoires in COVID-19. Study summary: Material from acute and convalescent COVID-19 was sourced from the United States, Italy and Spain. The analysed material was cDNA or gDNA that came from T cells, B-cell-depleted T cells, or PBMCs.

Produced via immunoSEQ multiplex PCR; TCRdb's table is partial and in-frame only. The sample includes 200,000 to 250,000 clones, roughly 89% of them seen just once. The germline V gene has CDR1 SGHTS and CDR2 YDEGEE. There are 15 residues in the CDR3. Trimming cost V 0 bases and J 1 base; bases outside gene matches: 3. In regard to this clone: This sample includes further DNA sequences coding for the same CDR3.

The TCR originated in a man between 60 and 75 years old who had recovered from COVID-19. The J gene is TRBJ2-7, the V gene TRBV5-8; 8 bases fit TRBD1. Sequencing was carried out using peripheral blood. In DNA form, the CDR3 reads TGTGCCAGCAGCTTGGGGACAGGGAGTTCCTACGAGCAGTACTTC. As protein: CASSLGTGSSYEQYF. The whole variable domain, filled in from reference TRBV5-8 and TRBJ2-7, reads EAGVTQSPTHLIKTRGQQATLRCSPISGHTSVYWYQQALGLGLQFLLWYDEGEERNRGNFPPRFSGRQFPNYSSELNVNALELEDSALYLCASSLGTGSSYEQYFGPGTRLTVT.